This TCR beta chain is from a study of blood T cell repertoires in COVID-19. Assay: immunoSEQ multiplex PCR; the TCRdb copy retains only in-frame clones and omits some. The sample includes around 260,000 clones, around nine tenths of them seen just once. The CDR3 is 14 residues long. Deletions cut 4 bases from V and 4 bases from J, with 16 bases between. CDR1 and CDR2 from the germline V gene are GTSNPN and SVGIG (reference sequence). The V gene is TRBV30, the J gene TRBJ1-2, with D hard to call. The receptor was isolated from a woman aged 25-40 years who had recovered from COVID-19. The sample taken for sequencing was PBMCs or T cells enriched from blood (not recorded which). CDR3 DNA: TGTGCCTGGAACCACATCAGATGGTTCTATGGCTACACCTTC. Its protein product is CAWNHIRWFYGYTF.